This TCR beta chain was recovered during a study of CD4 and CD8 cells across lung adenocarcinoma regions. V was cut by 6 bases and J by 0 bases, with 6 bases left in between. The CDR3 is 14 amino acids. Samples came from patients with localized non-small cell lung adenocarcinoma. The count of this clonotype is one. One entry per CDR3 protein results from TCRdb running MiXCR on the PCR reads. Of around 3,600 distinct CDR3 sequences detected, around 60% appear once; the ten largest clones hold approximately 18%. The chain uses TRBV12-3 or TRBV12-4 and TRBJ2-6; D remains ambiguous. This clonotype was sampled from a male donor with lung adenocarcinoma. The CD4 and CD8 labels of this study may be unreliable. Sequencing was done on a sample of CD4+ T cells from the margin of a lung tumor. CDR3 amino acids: CASRQSSGANVLTF. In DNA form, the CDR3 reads TGTGCCAGCAGACAAAGCTCTGGGGCCAACGTCCTGACTTTC.